These 19 T cell receptor beta chains came from one sample sequenced in a study of blood T cell repertoires in COVID-19. TCRdb's copy holds only in-frame clones and misses some; the assay was immunoSEQ multiplex PCR. The table lists over 75,000 clones, roughly four fifths of them singletons. Material: peripheral blood. The receptors derive from an elderly woman with acute or convalescent COVID-19.

The J gene is TRBJ1-5, the V gene TRBV2; TRBD1 might be the D (5 bases). Germline-derived CDR1 and CDR2 are SNHLY and FYNNEI. Trimming took 6 bases from V and 7 from J, leaving 16 bases between them. This CDR3 is built from 14 residues. The CDR3 coding sequence is TGTGCCAGCAGCCCCGTCGGGGGGATGCAGCCCCAGCATTTT. Amino acids: CASSPVGGMQPQHF.

This sequence joins TRBV19 and TRBJ1-5; the D gene is possibly TRBD1 (6 bases). Germline V gene lookup returns CDR1 LNHDA and CDR2 SQIVND (reference sequence). Trimming removed 7 bases from V and 0 bases from J, with 25 bases in between. The CDR3 length is 19 residues. CDR3 amino acids: CASTNHRGAEPYSNQPQHF. The CDR3 nucleotides read TGTGCCAGTACCAACCATCGGGGGGCGGAGCCCTATAGCAATCAGCCCCAGCATTTT.

This clone was recorded only once. The rearrangement uses TRBV5-6 and TRBJ1-1; 12 bases align to TRBD1. V lost 4 bases and J lost 1; bases outside the gene matches: 14. CDR3 length: 19 amino acids. Germline lookup yields CDR1 SGHDT and CDR2 YYEEEE. CDR3: CASSRPGTGGPRPNTEAFF. DNA of the CDR3: TGTGCCAGCAGCCGACCTGGGACAGGGGGCCCTCGACCGAACACTGAAGCTTTCTTT.

This clone appeared a few times. The chain joins TRBV9 to TRBJ1-1; 8 bases are a match to TRBD1. V dropped 2 bases and J dropped 3; count of bases not matched to a gene: 6. This CDR3 spans 15 amino acids. Germline assignment: CDR1 SGDLS and CDR2 YYNGEE. The CDR3, as DNA: TGTGCCAGCAGCGTCCTACAGGGGGGGGACACTGAAGCTTTCTTT. This gives the protein CASSVLQGGDTEAFF. Supplemented by reference TRBV9 and TRBJ1-1, the full variable domain reads DSGVTQTPKHLITATGQRVTLRCSPRSGDLSVYWYQQSLDQGLQFLIQYYNGEERAKGNILERFSAQQFPDLHSELNLSSLELGDSALYFCASSVLQGGDTEAFFGQGTRLTVV.

The V call is TRBV7-9, the J call TRBJ2-1; tentative D call: TRBD2 (5 bases). The CDR3 covers 12 residues. The germline gives CDR1 SEHNR, CDR2 FQNEAQ (reference sequence). Trimming took off 7 bases at V and 4 bases at J, with 8 bases between the two ends. The CDR3 loop reads CASTSSYNEQFF. The CDR3 DNA reads as TGTGCCAGCACTAGCAGTTACAATGAGCAGTTCTTC.

The J gene is TRBJ1-1, the V gene TRBV5-1; D ambiguous. Germline assignment: CDR1 SGHRS and CDR2 YFSETQ. CDR3 length: 16 residues. The germline V and J ends were trimmed by 0 bases and 3 bases, with 15 bases remaining between them. In nucleotides, the CDR3 is TGCGCCAGCAGCTTGGGAGCTACCACGGCGGACACTGAAGCTTTCTTT. Translating it yields CASSLGATTADTEAFF.

J is TRBJ1-1 and V is TRBV6-5, with 7 bases lining up with TRBD1. This CDR3 comprises 13 residues. Germline assignment: CDR1 MNHEY and CDR2 SVGAGI. The junction had 6 bases not matched to a gene; V was cut back by 5 bases and J by 6 bases. The CDR3 is CASSMSTGPEAFF. CDR3 DNA sequence: TGTGCCAGCAGTATGTCGACAGGGCCTGAAGCTTTCTTT.

The rearrangement links TRBV12-3 or TRBV12-4 to TRBJ1-4; 7 nucleotides match TRBD1. The CDR3 consists of 13 residues. With 3 bases clipped from V and 8 bases from J, the junction kept 3 bases outside the gene matches. This CDR3 is CASSFDRDEKLFF. The CDR3 DNA reads as TGTGCCAGCAGTTTTGACAGGGACGAAAAACTGTTTTTT.

The J gene is TRBJ2-3, the V gene TRBV11-2; possible D gene TRBD2, 7 bases. The germline CDR1 and CDR2 sequences are SGHAT and FQNNGV. This CDR3 has 16 amino acids. With 1 base removed from V and 1 base from J, the gap between germline ends came to 12 bases. CDR3 amino acids: CASSLVGGAGTDTQYF. DNA of the CDR3: TGTGCCAGCAGCTTAGTGGGGGGGGCCGGCACAGATACGCAGTATTTT.

This CDR3 is CATRSVVNTGELFF. CDR3 coding DNA: TGTGCCACCCGTAGCGTCGTAAACACCGGGGAGCTGTTTTTT. The chain carries TRBV6-5 and TRBJ2-2; TRBD2 might be the D (5 bases). V lost 10 bases, J lost 2 bases, and 14 bases lay in between. There are 14 residues in the CDR3. Germline values: CDR1 MNHEY, CDR2 SVGAGI.

This rearrangement joins TRBV27 to TRBJ2-3; 9 bases fit TRBD1. The germline V gene encodes CDR1 MNHEY and CDR2 SMNVEV (reference sequence). CDR3 size: 16 residues. The V segment lost 4 bases and the J segment 1 base; nucleotides outside the gene matches: 6. CDR3 coding DNA: TGTGCCAGCAGTTCAGTCTGGGACAGGGGCACAGATACGCAGTATTTT. It yields the protein CASSSVWDRGTDTQYF.

The rearrangement links TRBV5-6 to TRBJ1-1, with D maybe TRBD1 (6 bases). The CDR3 spans 13 residues. Trimming removed 4 bases at V and 6 bases at J, with 13 bases between. Germline assignment: CDR1 SGHDT and CDR2 YYEEEE. For the CDR3, the DNA is TGTGCCAGCAGCCTCAAGGGGGGGTCTGAAGCTTTCTTT. This translates into CASSLKGGSEAFF. The entire variable domain, with the rest obtained from reference TRBV5-6 and TRBJ1-1, is as follows: DAGVTQSPTHLIKTRGQQVTLRCSPKSGHDTVSWYQQALGQGPQFIFQYYEEEERQRGNFPDRFSGHQFPNYSSELNVNALLLGDSALYLCASSLKGGSEAFFGQGTRLTVV.

The rearrangement joins TRBV28 to TRBJ1-2; TRBD1 is a possible D gene (5 bases). V dropped 6 bases and J dropped 6 bases, with 23 bases sitting between them. The CDR3 has 16 amino acids. Per germline, CDR1 MDHEN and CDR2 SYDVKM. The CDR3 reads CASSERVREGLNGYTF. DNA for the CDR3: TGTGCCAGCAGCGAAAGGGTTCGGGAGGGACTGAATGGCTACACCTTC.

V usage is TRBV15 and J usage is TRBJ2-6; 13 bases are shared with TRBD2. The CDR3 covers 19 residues. Germline CDR1 is LNHNV and CDR2 is YYDKDF (reference sequence). Trimming at V came to 0 bases and at J to 4 bases, leaving 6 bases not matched to a gene. Written as DNA, the CDR3 is TGTGCCACCAGCAGAGATCGTGGACTAGCGGGAGCGGGGGCCAACGTCCTGACTTTC. Translating it yields CATSRDRGLAGAGANVLTF.

The rearrangement uses TRBV6-5 and TRBJ2-7; TRBD2 might be the D (6 bases). Germline loops: CDR1 MNHEY, CDR2 SVGAGI. V was clipped by 4 bases and J by 2 bases, with 18 bases between them. This CDR3 has 16 amino acids. The CDR3: CASSSTPGLITYEQYF. The DNA for the CDR3 is TGTGCCAGCAGTTCCACTCCGGGACTCATCACCTACGAGCAGTACTTC.

The chain has TRBV18 and TRBJ2-1; 8 nucleotides line up with TRBD2. The germline V gene encodes CDR1 KGHSH and CDR2 LQKENI. This CDR3 is 12 amino acids long. J gave up 8 bases and V 6 bases, and 3 bases lay outside the gene matches. The CDR3 DNA sequence: TGTGCCAGCTCGGGTAGCGGGGATGAGCAGTTCTTC. Translating gives CASSGSGDEQFF.

The chain carries TRBV19 and TRBJ2-6, with D possibly TRBD1 on 5 matching bases. Trimming stripped 3 bases from V and 6 bases from J, with 9 bases between. The CDR3 totals 14 residues. Germline loops: CDR1 LNHDA, CDR2 SQIVND (reference sequence). CDR3 nucleotides: TGTGCCAGTAGTATGACCAGGGTGGCCAACGTCCTGACTTTC. Encoded protein: CASSMTRVANVLTF.

As DNA, the CDR3 is TGTGCCAGTAGTATGGGGGACAGCTTCTATGGCTACACCTTC. This translates into CASSMGDSFYGYTF. The chain recombines TRBV19 with TRBJ1-2, with 7 bases aligning to TRBD1. This CDR3 region has 14 residues. Germline V CDR1 and CDR2: LNHDA, SQIVND (reference sequence). Unmatched junction bases numbered 5, after V lost 3 bases and J lost 4 bases.

This sequence joins TRBV5-4 and TRBJ1-2, with 7 bases matching TRBD1. The germline V gene has CDR1 SGHNT and CDR2 YYREEE (reference sequence). V dropped 2 bases and J dropped 7; count of bases not matched to a gene: 8. This CDR3 has 14 residues. Here the CDR3 reads CASSFGQGDSGYTF. CDR3 nucleotide sequence: TGTGCCAGCAGCTTCGGGCAGGGGGATAGTGGCTACACCTTC.